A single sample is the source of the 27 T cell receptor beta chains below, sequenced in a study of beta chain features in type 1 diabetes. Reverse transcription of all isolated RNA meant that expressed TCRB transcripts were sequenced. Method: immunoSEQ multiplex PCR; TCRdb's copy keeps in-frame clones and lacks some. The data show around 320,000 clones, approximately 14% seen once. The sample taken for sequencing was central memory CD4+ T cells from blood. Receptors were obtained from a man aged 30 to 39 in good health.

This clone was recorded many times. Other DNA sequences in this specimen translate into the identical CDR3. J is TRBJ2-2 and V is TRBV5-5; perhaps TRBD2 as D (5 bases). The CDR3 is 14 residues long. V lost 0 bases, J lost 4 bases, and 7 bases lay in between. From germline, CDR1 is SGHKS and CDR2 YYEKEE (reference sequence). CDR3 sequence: CASSLVAGTGELFF. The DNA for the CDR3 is TGTGCCAGCAGCTTGGTGGCGGGCACCGGGGAGCTGTTTTTT. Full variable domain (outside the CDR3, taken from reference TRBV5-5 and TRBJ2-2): DAGVTQSPTHLIKTRGQQVTLRCSPISGHKSVSWYQQVLGQGPQFIFQYYEKEERGRGNFPDRFSARQFPNYSSELNVNALLLGDSALYLCASSLVAGTGELFFGEGSRLTVL.

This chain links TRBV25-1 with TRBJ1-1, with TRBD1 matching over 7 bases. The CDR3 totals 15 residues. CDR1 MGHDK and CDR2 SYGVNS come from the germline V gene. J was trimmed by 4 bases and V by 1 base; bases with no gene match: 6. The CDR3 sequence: CASSEWRGLGTEAFF. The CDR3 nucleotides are TGTGCCAGCAGTGAATGGAGGGGGCTAGGCACTGAAGCTTTCTTT.

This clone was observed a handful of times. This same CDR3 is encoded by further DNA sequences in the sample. In nucleotides, the CDR3 is TGTGCCAGCAGTCGGGACGGCTATGGCTACACCTTC. This sequence encodes CASSRDGYGYTF. The chain uses TRBV6-5 and TRBJ1-2; TRBD1 is a possible D gene (5 bases). Trimming stripped 5 bases from V and 4 bases from J, with 8 bases between. CDR3 length equals 12 residues. CDR1 MNHEY and CDR2 SVGAGI come from the germline V gene.

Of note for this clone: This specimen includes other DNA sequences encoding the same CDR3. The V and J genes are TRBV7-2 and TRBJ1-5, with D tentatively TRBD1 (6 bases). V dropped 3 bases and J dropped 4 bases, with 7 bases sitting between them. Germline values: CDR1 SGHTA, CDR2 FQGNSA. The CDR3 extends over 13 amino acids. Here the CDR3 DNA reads TGTGCCAGCAGCTTGAGGGGGAATCAGCCCCAGCATTTT. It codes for CASSLRGNQPQHF. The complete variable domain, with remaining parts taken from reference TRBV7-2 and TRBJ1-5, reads GAGVSQSPSNKVTEKGKDVELRCDPISGHTALYWYRQSLGQGLEFLIYFQGNSAPDKSGLPSDRFSAERTGGSVSTLTIQRTQQEDSAVYLCASSLRGNQPQHFGDGTRLSIL.

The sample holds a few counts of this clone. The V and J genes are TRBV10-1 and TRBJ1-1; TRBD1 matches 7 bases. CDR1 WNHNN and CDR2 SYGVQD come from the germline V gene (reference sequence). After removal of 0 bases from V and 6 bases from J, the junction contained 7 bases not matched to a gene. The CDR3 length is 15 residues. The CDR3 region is CASSESGTALPEAFF. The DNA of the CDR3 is TGCGCCAGCAGTGAGTCGGGGACAGCGCTTCCTGAAGCTTTCTTT.

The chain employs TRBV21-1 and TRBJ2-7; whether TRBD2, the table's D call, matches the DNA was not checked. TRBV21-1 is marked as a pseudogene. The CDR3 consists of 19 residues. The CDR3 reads CASSISPGLAGKSSYEQYF. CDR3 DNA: TGTGCCAGCAGCATATCCCCGGGACTAGCGGGGAAATCCTCCTACGAGCAGTACTTC.

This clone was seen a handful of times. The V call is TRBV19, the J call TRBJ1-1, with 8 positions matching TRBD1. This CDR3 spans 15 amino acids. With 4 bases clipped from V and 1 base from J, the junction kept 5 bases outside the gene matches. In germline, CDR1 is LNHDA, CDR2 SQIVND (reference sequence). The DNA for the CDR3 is TGTGCCAGTAGTAACACCGGGACAGGGAACACTGAAGCTTTCTTT. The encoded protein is CASSNTGTGNTEAFF.

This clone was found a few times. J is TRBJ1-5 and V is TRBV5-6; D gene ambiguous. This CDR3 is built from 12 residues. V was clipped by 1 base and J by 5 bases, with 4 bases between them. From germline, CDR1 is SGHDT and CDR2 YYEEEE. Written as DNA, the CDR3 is TGTGCCAGCAGCTTGTGGGATCAGCCCCAGCATTTT. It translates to CASSLWDQPQHF.

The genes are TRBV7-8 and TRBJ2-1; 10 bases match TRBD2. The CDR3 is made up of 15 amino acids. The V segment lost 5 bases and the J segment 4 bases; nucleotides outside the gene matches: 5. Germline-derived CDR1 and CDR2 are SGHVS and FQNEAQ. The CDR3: CASSHGLADYNEQFF. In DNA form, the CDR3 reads TGTGCCAGCAGCCATGGACTAGCGGATTACAATGAGCAGTTCTTC.

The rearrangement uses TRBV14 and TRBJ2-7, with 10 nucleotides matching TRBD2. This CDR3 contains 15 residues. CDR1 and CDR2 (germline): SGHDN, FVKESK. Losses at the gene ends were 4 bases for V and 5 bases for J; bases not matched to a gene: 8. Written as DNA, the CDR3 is TGTGCCAGCAGCCTGGGGGCTAGCGGGAGAGACGAGCAGTACGTC. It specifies CASSLGASGRDEQYV.

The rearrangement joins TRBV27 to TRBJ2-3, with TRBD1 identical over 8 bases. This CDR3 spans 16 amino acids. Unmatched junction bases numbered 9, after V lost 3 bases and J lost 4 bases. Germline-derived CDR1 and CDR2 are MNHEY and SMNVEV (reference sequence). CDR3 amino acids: CASSFSTGTGSDTQYF. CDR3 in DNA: TGTGCCAGCAGTTTTTCTACCGGGACAGGCTCAGATACGCAGTATTTT.

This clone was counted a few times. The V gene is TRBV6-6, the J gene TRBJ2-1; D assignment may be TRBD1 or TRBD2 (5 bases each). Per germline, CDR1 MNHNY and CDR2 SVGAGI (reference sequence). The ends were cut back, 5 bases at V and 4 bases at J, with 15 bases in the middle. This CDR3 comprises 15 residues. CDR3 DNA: TGTGCCAGCAGTCCCCGTGAGGGGTTTTACAATGAGCAGTTCTTC. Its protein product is CASSPREGFYNEQFF.

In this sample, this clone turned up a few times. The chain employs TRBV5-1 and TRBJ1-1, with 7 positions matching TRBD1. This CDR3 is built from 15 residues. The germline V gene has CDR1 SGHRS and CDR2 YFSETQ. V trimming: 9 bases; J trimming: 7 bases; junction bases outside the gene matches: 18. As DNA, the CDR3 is TGCGCCACCAGACTTGAGGCAGGGGGTTACGGTGAAGCTTTCTTT. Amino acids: CATRLEAGGYGEAFF.

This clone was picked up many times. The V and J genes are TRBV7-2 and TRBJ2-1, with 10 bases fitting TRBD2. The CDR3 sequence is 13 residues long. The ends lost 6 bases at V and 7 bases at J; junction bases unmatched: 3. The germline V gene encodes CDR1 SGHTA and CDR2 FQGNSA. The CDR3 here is CASRLAGVNEQFF. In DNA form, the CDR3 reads TGTGCCAGCAGGCTAGCGGGGGTTAATGAGCAGTTCTTC.

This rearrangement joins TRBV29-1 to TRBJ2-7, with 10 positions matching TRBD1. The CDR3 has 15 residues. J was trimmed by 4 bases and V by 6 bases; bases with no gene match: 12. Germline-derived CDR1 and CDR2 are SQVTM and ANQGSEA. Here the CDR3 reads CSVYGFGGQGYEQYF. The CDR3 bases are TGCAGCGTCTACGGATTCGGGGGACAGGGGTACGAGCAGTACTTC.

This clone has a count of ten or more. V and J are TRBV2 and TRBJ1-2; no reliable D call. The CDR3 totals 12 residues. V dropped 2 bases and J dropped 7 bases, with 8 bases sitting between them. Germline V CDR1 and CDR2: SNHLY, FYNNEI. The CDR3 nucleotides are TGTGCCAGCAGTGAATCGAAGGTTGGCTACACCTTC. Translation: CASSESKVGYTF.

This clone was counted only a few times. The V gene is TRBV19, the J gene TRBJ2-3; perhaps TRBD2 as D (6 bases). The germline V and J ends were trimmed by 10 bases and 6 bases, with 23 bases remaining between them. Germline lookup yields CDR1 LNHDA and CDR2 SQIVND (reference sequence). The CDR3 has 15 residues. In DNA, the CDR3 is TGTGCCACCTCAAAACTAGCACCTGGAGGGGATACGCAGTATTTT. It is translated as CATSKLAPGGDTQYF.

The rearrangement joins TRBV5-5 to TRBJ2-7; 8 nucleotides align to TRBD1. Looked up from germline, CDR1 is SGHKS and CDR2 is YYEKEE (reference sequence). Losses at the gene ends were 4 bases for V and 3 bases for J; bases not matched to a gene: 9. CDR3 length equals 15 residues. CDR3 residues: CASSPGTGRDYEQYV. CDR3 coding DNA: TGTGCCAGCAGCCCAGGGACAGGTCGTGACTACGAGCAGTACGTC.

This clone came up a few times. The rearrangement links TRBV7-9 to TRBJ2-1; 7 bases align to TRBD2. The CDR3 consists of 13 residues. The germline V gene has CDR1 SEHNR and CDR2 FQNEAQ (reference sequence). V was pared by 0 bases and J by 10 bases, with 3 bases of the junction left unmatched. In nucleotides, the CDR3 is TGTGCCAGCAGCTTAGCGCTCGGGGGGGAGCAGTTCTTC. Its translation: CASSLALGGEQFF.

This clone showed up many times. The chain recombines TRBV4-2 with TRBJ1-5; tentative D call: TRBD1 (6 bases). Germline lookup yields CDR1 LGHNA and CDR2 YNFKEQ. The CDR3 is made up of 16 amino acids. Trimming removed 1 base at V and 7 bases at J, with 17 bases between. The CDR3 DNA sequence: TGTGCCAGCAGCCAAGGAACCAACAGGGCCGGCCAGCCCCAGCATTTT. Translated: CASSQGTNRAGQPQHF.

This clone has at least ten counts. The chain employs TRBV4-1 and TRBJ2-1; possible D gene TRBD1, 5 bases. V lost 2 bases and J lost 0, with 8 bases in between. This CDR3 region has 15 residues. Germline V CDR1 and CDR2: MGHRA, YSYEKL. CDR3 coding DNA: TGCGCCAGCAGCCAACAGGGCAGCTCCTACAATGAGCAGTTCTTC. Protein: CASSQQGSSYNEQFF.

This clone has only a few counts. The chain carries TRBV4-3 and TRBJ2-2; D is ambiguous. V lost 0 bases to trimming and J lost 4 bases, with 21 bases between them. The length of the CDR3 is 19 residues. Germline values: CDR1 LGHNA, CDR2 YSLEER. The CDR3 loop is CASSQDTPRSHFGTGELFF. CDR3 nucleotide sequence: TGCGCCAGCAGCCAAGATACTCCTAGGTCTCATTTCGGCACCGGGGAGCTGTTTTTT.

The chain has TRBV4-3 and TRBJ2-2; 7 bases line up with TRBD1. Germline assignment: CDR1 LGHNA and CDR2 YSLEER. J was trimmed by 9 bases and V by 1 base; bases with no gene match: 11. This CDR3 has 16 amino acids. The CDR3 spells CASSQAGSGGLRELFF. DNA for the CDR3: TGCGCCAGCAGCCAAGCAGGGTCAGGGGGTCTTAGGGAGCTGTTTTTT.

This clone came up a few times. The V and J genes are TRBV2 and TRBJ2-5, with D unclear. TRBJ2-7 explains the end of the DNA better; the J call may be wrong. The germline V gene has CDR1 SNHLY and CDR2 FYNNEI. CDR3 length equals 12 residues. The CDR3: CASHETRYEQYF. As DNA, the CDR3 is TGTGCCAGCCATGAGACCCGGTACGAGCAGTACTTC.

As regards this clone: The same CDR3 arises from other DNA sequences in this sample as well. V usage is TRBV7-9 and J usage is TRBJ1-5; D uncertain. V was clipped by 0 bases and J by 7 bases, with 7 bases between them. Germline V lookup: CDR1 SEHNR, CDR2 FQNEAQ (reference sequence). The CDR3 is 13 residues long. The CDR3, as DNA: TGTGCCAGCAGCTTAGCGGGTGGGCAGCCCCAGCATTTT. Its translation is CASSLAGGQPQHF.

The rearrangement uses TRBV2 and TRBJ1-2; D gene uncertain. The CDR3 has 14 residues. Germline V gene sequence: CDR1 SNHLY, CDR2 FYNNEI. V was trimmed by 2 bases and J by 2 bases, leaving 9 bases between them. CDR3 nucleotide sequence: TGTGCCAGCAGTGAACGGGATAACAACTATGGCTACACCTTC. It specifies CASSERDNNYGYTF. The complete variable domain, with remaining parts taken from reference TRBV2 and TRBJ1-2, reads EPEVTQTPSHQVTQMGQEVILRCVPISNHLYFYWYRQILGQKVEFLVSFYNNEISEKSEIFDDQFSVERPDGSNFTLKIRSTKLEDSAMYFCASSERDNNYGYTFGSGTRLTVV.

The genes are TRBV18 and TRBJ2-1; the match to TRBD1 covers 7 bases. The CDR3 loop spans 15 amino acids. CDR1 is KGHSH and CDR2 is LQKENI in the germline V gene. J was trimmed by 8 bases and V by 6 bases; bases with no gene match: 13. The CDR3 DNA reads TGTGCCAGCTCCCCAAGTCTTACAGGGGAGCATGAGCAGTTCTTC. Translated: CASSPSLTGEHEQFF.